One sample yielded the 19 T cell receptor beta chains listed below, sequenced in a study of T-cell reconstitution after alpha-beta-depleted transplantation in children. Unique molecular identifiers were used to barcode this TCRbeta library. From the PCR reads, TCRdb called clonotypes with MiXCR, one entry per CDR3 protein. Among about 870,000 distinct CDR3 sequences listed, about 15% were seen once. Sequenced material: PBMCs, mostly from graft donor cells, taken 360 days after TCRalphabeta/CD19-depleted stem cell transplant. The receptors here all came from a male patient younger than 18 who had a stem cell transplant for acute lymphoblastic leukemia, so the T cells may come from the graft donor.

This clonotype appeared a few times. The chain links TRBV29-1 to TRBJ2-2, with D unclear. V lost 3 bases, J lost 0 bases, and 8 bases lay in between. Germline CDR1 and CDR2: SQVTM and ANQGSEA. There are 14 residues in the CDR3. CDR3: CSVDGPSNTGELFF. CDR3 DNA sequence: TGCAGCGTTGACGGGCCCTCGAACACCGGGGAGCTGTTTTTT.

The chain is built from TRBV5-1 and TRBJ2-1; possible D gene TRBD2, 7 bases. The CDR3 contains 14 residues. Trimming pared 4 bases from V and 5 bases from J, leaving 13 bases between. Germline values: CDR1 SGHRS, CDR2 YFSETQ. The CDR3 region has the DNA TGCGCCAGCAGCCCAGCGGGACATGACAATGAGCAGTTCTTC. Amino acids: CASSPAGHDNEQFF.

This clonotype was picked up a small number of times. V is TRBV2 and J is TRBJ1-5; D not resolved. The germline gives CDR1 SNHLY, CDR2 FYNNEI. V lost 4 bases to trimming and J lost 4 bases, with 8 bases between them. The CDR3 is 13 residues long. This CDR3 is CASSGRTNQPQHF. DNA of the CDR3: TGTGCCAGCAGTGGGCGGACGAATCAGCCCCAGCATTTT.

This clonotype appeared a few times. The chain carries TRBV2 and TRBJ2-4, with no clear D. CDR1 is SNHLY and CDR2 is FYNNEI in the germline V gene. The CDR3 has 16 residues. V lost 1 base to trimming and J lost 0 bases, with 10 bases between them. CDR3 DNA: TGTGCCAGCAGTGAAGAAAGGTTCTCAGCCAAAAACATTCAGTACTTC. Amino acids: CASSEERFSAKNIQYF.

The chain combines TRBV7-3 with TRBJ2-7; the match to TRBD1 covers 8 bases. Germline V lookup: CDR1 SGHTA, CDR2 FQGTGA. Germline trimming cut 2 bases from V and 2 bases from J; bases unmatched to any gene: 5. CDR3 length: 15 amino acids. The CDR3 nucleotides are TGTGCCAGCAGCTTAGATACAGGGGGACCCTACGAGCAGTACTTC. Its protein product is CASSLDTGGPYEQYF.

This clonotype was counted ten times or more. Here the CDR3 DNA reads TGTGCCAGCAGCCCGGGACTGTTGAACACTGAAGCTTTCTTT. As protein: CASSPGLLNTEAFF. J is TRBJ1-1 and V is TRBV11-2; D is possibly TRBD1 (5 bases). CDR3 size: 14 residues. From germline, CDR1 is SGHAT and CDR2 FQNNGV. Trimming shortened V by 5 bases and J by 0 bases, and 10 bases separated the two germline ends.

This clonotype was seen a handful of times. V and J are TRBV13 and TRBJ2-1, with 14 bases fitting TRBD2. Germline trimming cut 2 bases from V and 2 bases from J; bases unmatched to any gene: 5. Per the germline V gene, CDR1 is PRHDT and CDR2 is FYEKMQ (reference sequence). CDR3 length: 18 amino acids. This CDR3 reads CASSLTGTSGSTYNEQFF. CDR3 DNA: TGTGCCAGCAGCTTAACAGGGACTAGCGGGAGCACCTACAATGAGCAGTTCTTC.

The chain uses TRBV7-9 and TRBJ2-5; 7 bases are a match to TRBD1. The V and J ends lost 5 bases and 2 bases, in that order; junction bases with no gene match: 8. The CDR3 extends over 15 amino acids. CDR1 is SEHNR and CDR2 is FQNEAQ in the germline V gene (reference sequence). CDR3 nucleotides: TGTGCCAGCAGCCAAACCGGGACAGTTCAAGAGACCCAGTACTTC. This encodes CASSQTGTVQETQYF.

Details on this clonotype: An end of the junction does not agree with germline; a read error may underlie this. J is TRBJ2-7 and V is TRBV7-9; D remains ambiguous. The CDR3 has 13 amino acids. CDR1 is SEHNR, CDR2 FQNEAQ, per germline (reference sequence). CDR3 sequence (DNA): TGTGTCAGCAGCTATTCCCCCCCCTACGAGCAGTACTTC. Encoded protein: CVSSYSPPYEQYF.

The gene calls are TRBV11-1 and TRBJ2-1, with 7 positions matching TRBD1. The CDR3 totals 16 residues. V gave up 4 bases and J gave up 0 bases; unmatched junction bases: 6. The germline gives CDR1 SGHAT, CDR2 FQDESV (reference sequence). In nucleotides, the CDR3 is TGTGCCAGCAGCTACACAGGGGTGGTCTCCTACAATGAGCAGTTCTTC. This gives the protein CASSYTGVVSYNEQFF.

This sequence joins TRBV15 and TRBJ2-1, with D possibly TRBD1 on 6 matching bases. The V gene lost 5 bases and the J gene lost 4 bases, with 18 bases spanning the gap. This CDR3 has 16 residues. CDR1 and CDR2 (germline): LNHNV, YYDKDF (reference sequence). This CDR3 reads CATSGRRTTGYNEQFF. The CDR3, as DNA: TGTGCCACCAGCGGTCGTCGTACTACAGGGTACAATGAGCAGTTCTTC.

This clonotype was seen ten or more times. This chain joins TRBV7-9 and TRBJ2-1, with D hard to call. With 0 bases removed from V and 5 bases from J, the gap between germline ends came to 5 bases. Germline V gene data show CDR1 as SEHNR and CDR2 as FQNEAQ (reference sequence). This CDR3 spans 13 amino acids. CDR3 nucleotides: TGTGCCAGCAGCTTAGCGCTGAACAATGAGCAGTTCTTC. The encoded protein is CASSLALNNEQFF.

The CDR3 DNA sequence: TGTGCCATCGGACTAGCGGGACAAGAGACCCAGTACTTC. Translation: CAIGLAGQETQYF. The J gene is TRBJ2-5, the V gene TRBV12-3 or TRBV12-4; 12 nucleotides align to TRBD2. This CDR3 has 13 residues. V shed 10 bases and J 2 bases; nucleotides not matched to a gene: 2.

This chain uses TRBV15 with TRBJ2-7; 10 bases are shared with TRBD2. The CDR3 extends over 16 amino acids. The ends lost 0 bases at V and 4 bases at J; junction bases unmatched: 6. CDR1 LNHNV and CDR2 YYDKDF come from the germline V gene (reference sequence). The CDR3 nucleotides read TGTGCCACCAGCAGAGATCGGGCTAGCGGGAGATACGAGCAGTACTTC. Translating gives CATSRDRASGRYEQYF.

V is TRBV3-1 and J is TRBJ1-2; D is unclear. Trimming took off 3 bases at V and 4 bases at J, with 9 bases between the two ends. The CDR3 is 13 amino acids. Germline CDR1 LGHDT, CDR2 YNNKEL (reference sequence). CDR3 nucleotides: TGTGCCAGCAGCCATTGGGGAACCTATGGCTACACCTTC. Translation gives CASSHWGTYGYTF. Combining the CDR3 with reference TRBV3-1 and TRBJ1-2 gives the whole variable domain DTAVSQTPKYLVTQMGNDKSIKCEQNLGHDTMYWYKQDSKKFLKIMFSYNNKELIINETVPNRFSPKSPDKAHLNLHINSLELGDSAVYFCASSHWGTYGYTFGSGTRLTVV.

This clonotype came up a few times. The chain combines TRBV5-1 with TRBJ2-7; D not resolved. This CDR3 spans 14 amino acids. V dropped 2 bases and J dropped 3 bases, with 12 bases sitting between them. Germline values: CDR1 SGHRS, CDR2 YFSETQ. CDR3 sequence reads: CASSLLAVDYEQYF. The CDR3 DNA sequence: TGCGCCAGCAGCTTATTGGCGGTAGACTACGAGCAGTACTTC. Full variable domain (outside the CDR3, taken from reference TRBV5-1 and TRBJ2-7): KAGVTQTPRYLIKTRGQQVTLSCSPISGHRSVSWYQQTPGQGLQFLFEYFSETQRNKGNFPGRFSGRQFSNSRSEMNVSTLELGDSALYLCASSLLAVDYEQYFGPGTRLTVT.

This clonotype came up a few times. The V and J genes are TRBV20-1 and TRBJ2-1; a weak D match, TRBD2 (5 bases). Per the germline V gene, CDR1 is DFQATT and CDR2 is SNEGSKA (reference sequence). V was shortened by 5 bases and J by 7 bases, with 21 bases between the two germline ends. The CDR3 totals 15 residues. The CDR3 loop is CSAPPERAVPNEQFF. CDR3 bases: TGCAGTGCTCCTCCGGAGAGGGCCGTTCCGAATGAGCAGTTCTTC.

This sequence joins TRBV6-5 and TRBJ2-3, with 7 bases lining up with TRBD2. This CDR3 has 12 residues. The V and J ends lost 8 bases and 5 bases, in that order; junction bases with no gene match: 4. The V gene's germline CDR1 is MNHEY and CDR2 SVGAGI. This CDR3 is CASGRAIDTQYF. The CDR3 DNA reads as TGTGCCAGCGGGAGGGCCATAGATACGCAGTATTTT.

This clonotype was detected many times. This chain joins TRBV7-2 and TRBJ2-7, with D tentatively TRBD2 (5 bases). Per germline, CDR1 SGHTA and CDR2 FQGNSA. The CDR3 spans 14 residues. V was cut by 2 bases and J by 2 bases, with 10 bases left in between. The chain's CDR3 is CASSLSGSPYEQYF. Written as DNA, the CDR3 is TGTGCCAGCAGCTTATCGGGGTCGCCCTACGAGCAGTACTTC.